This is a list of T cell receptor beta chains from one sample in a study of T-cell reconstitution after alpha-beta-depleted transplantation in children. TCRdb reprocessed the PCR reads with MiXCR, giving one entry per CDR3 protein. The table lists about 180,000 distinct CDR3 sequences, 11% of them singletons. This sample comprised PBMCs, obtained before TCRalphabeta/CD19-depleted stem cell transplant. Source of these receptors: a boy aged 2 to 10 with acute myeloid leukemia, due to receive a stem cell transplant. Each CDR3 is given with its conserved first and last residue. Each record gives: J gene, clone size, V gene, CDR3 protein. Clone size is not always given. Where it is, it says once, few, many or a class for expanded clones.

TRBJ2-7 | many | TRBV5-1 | CASSFGQAIYEQYF
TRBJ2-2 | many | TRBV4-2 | CASSQILAGYTGELFF
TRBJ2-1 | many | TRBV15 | CATQPREPRDNEQFF
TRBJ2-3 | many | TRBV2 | CASRTSPSTDTQYF
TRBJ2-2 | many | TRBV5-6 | CASSLYGGELFF
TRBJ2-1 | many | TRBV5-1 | CASSLYSGYNEQFF
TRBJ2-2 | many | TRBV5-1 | CASEGGQWIGELFF
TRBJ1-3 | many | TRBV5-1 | CASSSTGTTSSGNTIYF
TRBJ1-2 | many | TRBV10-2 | CATITGGAFVYGYTF
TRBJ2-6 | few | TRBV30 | CAWRGTEAGANVLTF
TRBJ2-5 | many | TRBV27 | CASSWTAGGQETQYF
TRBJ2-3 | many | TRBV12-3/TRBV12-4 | CASSLAGDTQYF
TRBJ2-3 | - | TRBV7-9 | CASSLGPLVISTDTQYF
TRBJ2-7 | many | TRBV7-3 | CASSLTQGREQYF
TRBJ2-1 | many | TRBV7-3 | CASSRRGGGYNEQFF
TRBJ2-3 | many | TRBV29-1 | CSVLRQASSTDTQYF
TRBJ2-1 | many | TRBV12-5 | CATSQGLGEQFF
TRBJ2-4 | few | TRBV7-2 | CASSLDPVQGSTQYF
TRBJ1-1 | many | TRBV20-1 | CSARVSDRPNTEAFF
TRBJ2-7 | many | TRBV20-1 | CSARPSSYEQYF
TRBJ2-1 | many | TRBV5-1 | CASALKAGLKNNEQFF
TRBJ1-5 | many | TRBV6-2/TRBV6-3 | CASSRGTASNQPQHF
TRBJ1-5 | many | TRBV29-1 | CSVGTGTSNQPQHF
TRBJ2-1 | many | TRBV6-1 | CASSRSGMDNEQFF
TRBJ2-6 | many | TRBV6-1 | CASTGAGGANVLTF
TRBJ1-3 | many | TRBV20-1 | CSAPDSGNTIYF
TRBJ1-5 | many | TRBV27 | CASRPGTPNQPQHF
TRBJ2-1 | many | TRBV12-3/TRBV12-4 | CASSLARGWNEQFF
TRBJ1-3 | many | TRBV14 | CASSAMRGRGNTIYF
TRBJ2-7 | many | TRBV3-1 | CASSQVTSGAAGEQYF
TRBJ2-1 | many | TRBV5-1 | CASFWTSGGNEQFF
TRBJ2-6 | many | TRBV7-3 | CASSNTGANVLTF
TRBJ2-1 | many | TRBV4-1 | CASSQPTAQGGNEQFF
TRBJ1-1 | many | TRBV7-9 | CASSLGFLAFF
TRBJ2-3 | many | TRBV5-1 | CASSQTPGLRPSTDTQYF
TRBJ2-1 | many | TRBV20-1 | CSARQLAGGNEQFF
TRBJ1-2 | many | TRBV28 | CASSSDDRGGGYTF
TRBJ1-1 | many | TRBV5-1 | CASSLGYNTEAFF
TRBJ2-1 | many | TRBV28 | CASRGGPSGRANEQFF
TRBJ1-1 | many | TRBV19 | CASSVIMNTEAFF
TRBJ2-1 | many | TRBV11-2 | CATRRGPDNEQFF
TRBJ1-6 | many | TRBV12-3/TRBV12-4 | CASSLGMNSPLHF
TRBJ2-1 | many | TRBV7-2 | CASSLPGRAPNEQFF
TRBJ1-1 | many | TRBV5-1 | CASSLVPEGTEAFF
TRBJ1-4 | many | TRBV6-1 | CASSAGTENEKLFF
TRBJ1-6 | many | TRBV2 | CASSEQGEGPLHF
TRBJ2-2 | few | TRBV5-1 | CASSPRTGGATGELFF
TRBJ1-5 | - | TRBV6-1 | CASKQAGFTGQPQHF
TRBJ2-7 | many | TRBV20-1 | CSARGTGSAYEQYF
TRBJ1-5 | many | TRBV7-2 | CASSLGQAGNQPQHF